Sequencing of this T cell receptor beta chain was carried out in a study of blood T cells in healthy people across ages. For the second PCR, which ran for about 6 to 11 cycles, a sample-barcoded 5' primer and a J-beta primer mix were used. In TCRdb, the 5' RACE reads were re-called with MiXCR into one record per CDR3 protein. Here the sample spans about 730,000 distinct CDR3 sequences, around 46% being singletons. Germline assignment: CDR1 LNHDA and CDR2 SQIVND (reference sequence). This CDR3 region has 13 residues. Unmatched junction bases numbered 4, after V lost 7 bases and J lost 4 bases. The sequenced material came from blood. The chain couples TRBV19 to TRBJ1-5; 7 bases align to TRBD1. The TCR comes from a woman aged 55-69 years in good health. CDR3 coding DNA: TGTGCCAGTAAGGACAGGCCAAATCAGCCCCAGCATTTT. This translates into CASKDRPNQPQHF.